This TCR beta chain was retrieved from a study of siplizumab effects on memory and regulatory T cells. This clone has just a few counts. Libraries were prepared by immunoSEQ multiplex PCR; TCRdb keeps only in-frame clonotypes and omits some of them. The sample shows about 40,000 clones, 70% to 90% of them seen only once. Sequencing used naive CD4+ T cells sorted from blood. This clonotype originated in a human donor in good health.

The CDR3 is CASSKQGSYSPLHF. The CDR3 nucleotides are TGTGCCAGCAGTAAGCAGGGCTCTTATTCACCCCTCCACTTT. The chain links TRBV6-4 to TRBJ1-6; D may be TRBD1 (5 bases). V gave up 5 bases and J gave up 8 bases, with 13 bases separating them. Germline-derived CDR1 and CDR2 are MRHNA and SNTAGT. The CDR3 runs 14 residues.